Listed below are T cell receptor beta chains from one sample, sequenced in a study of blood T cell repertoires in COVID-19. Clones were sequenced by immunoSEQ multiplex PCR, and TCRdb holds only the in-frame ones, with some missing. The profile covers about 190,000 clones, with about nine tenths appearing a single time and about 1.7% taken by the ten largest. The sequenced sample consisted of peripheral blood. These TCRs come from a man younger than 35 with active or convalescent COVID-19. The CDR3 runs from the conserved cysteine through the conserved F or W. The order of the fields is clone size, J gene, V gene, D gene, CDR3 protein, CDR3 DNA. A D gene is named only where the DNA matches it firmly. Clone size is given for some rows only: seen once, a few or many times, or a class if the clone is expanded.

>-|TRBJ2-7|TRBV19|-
CASSIEAGLTAYEQYF
TGTGCCAGTAGTATAGAGGCAGGGTTAACGGCCTACGAGCAGTACTTC
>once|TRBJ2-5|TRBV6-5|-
CASSDRTAQETQYF
TGTGCCAGCAGCGACCGGACAGCCCAAGAGACCCAGTACTTC
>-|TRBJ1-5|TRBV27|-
CASSLAGTRNQPQHF
TGTGCCAGCAGTTTAGCCGGGACTCGAAATCAGCCCCAGCATTTT
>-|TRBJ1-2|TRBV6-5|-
CASSYKGTNYGYTF
TGTGCCAGCAGTTACAAGGGGACTAACTATGGCTACACCTTC
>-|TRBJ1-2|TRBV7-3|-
CASSPDGGYGYTF
TGTGCCAGCAGCCCCGACGGCGGCTATGGCTACACCTTC
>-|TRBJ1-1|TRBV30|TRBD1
CAWSTQGAWTEAFF
TGTGCCTGGAGTACACAGGGGGCGTGGACTGAAGCTTTCTTT
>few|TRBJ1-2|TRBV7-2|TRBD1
CASSLDSGPGQLYTF
TGTGCCAGCAGCTTAGATTCGGGCCCGGGACAGTTGTACACCTTC
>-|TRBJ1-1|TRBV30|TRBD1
CAWKGQGGAEAFF
TGTGCCTGGAAGGGACAGGGGGGCGCTGAAGCTTTCTTT
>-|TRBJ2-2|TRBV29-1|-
CSARNLRGELFF
TGCAGCGCCCGAAATCTCCGGGGGGAGCTGTTTTTT
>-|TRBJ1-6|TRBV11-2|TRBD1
CASSLTGGGGNSPLHF
TGTGCCAGCAGCCTAACAGGGGGCGGAGGAAATTCACCCCTCCACTTT
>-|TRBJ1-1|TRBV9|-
CASSRAVLNTEAFF
TGTGCCAGCAGCCGCGCCGTGTTGAACACTGAAGCTTTCTTT
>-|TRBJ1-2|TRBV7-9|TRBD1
CASSPGQTYGYTF
TGTGCCAGCAGCCCGGGACAGACCTATGGCTACACCTTC
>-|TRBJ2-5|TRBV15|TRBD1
CATSARLPGQGETQYF
TGTGCCACCAGCGCCCGTCTCCCCGGACAGGGGGAGACCCAGTACTTC
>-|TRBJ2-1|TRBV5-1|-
CASSLDGSTYNEQFF
TGCGCCAGCAGCTTGGACGGGAGTACCTACAATGAGCAGTTCTTC
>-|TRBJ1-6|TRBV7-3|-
CASSVDSRPNSPLHF
TGTGCCAGCAGCGTCGACAGCCGCCCTAATTCACCCCTCCACTTT
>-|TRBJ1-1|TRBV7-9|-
CASSLNPLEAFF
TGTGCCAGCAGCTTAAATCCCCTTGAAGCTTTCTTT
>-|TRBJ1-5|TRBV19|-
CASSMQGNQPQHF
TGTGCCAGTAGTATGCAGGGAAATCAGCCCCAGCATTTT
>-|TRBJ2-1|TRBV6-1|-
CASSEVQAPWEQFF
TGTGCCAGCAGTGAAGTACAGGCCCCTTGGGAGCAGTTCTTC
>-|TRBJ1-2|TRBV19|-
CASSIDDTGMATNYGYTF
TGTGCCAGTAGTATAGATGATACAGGGATGGCAACTAACTATGGCTACACCTTC
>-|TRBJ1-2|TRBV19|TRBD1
CASTNWDRENYGYTF
TGTGCCAGTACCAACTGGGACAGAGAGAACTATGGCTACACCTTC
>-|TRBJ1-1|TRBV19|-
CASRGQGFTEAFF
TGTGCCAGTAGGGGGCAGGGCTTCACTGAAGCTTTCTTT
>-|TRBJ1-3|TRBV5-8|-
CASSHRVHTIYF
TGTGCCAGCAGCCACAGGGTACACACCATATATTTT
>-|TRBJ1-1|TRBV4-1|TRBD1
CASSRQTGATEAFF
TGCGCCAGCAGCCGACAAACAGGGGCCACTGAAGCTTTCTTT
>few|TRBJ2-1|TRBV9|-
CASSEYRDNEQFF
TGTGCCAGCAGCGAATACAGGGATAATGAGCAGTTCTTC
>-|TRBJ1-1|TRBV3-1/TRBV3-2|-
CASSQGGHTEAFF
TGTGCCAGCAGCCAAGGGGGGCACACTGAAGCTTTCTTT
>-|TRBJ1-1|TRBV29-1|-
CSAGVSPDTEAFF
TGCAGCGCGGGGGTGAGCCCGGACACTGAAGCTTTCTTT
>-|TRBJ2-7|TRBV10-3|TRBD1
CAIRQGAIYEQYF
TGTGCCATCAGACAGGGGGCAATATACGAGCAGTACTTC
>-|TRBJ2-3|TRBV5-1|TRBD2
CASSLVAGGLDTQYF
TGCGCCAGCAGCTTGGTTGCGGGGGGGCTAGATACGCAGTATTTT
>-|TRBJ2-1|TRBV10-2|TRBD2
CATSLGGGTYNEQFF
TGCGCCACTTCGCTCGGGGGGGGAACCTACAATGAGCAGTTCTTC
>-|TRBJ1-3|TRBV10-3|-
CAIGPSSGNTIYF
TGTGCCATCGGGCCGTCCTCTGGAAACACCATATATTTT
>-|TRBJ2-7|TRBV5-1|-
CASRPGTNHEQYF
TGCGCCAGCAGACCCGGGACAAATCACGAGCAGTACTTC
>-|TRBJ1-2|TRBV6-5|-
CASSLGLRYTF
TGTGCCAGCAGCCTAGGCTTACGCTACACCTTC
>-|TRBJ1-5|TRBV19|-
CASSIGEQPQHF
TGTGCCAGTAGTATCGGGGAACAGCCCCAGCATTTT
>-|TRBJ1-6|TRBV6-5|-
CASCRRDTNSPLHF
TGTGCCAGCTGCCGACGGGACACCAATTCACCCCTCCACTTT
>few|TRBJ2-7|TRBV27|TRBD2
CASSLYPGLAGDYEQYF
TGTGCCAGCAGTTTATATCCCGGACTAGCGGGAGACTACGAGCAGTACTTC
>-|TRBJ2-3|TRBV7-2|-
CASSRGTVTDTQYF
TGTGCCAGCAGCCGCGGGACAGTTACAGATACGCAGTATTTT
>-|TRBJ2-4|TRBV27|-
CASSSTRMGKNIQYF
TGTGCCAGCAGTTCGACTAGAATGGGGAAAAACATTCAGTACTTC